These T cell receptor beta chains were read from a single sample in a study of vaccination and CD4 T cells after COVID-19. For these TCRs, the target antigens are not known. Each CDR3 protein is one row after TCRdb ran MiXCR on the PCR reads. This repertoire shows roughly 17,000 distinct CDR3 sequences, roughly two fifths found once; its top ten account for 9.5% to 15%. The sequenced material came from CD4+ T cells from blood, cultured in vitro. All receptors derive from a human donor who had recovered from COVID-19. Both conserved end residues are part of each CDR3. The D gene is left open where the match is weak. A row's size may be missing; if present it is once, few, many or a size class.

D	V	J	size	DNA	CDR3
-	TRBV21-1	TRBJ2-1	-	TGTGCCAGCACGGCTAGCGGGAACTCCTACAATGAGCAGTTCTTC	CASTASGNSYNEQFF
TRBD2	TRBV10-1	TRBJ2-3	few	TGCGCCAGCAGTGAGTCAGAACTAGCGGATAGCACAGATACGCAGTATTTT	CASSESELADSTDTQYF
-	TRBV6-2/TRBV6-3	TRBJ1-1	-	TGTGCCAGCAGTAACCCCCTGGTAGGGCACACTGAAGCTTTCTTT	CASSNPLVGHTEAFF
TRBD1	TRBV19	TRBJ1-5	-	TGTGCCATCGGACAGGGGGAAGTCAGCCAGCCCCAGCATTTT	CAIGQGEVSQPQHF
TRBD2	TRBV6-1	TRBJ2-3	once	TGTGCCAGCCAAGACGGACTAGATGCGGGCGGACGGCAGTATTTT	CASQDGLDAGGRQYF
-	TRBV28	TRBJ1-2	-	TGTGCCAGCAGTCCCCAGGGATCCAACTATGGCTACACCTTC	CASSPQGSNYGYTF
TRBD2	TRBV24-1	TRBJ2-1	-	TGTGCCACCAGTGAAAATATAGCGGGAGGTTACAATGAGCAGTTCTTC	CATSENIAGGYNEQFF
-	TRBV23-1	TRBJ2-7	-	TGCGCCAGCAGTCAGGGGCGGGGTCAGGAGGTTTCCTCCTACGAGCAGTACTTC	CASSQGRGQEVSSYEQYF
-	TRBV20-1	TRBJ1-4	-	TGCAGTGCTAGACCCTTAAACCTGGAAAAACTGTTTTTT	CSARPLNLEKLFF
-	TRBV7-9	TRBJ1-5	few	TGTGCCAGCAGCTCCAAGTCATCACTGATTATTTATCAGCCCCAGCATTTT	CASSSKSSLIIYQPQHF
-	TRBV21-1	TRBJ2-7	-	TGTGCCAGCAGCAGGAGACAGGGGGCCTCCTACGAGCAGTACTTC	CASSRRQGASYEQYF
-	TRBV7-8	TRBJ1-5	-	TGTGCCAGCAGCCCCCTCCGGGGTATCAATCAGCCCCAGCATTTT	CASSPLRGINQPQHF